These T cell receptor beta chains were read from a single sample in a study of cytomegalovirus exposure and HLA in healthy donors. Clones were sequenced by immunoSEQ multiplex PCR, and TCRdb holds only the in-frame ones, with some missing. The sample holds 150,000 or so clones, around four fifths seen once. The sequenced sample consisted of PBMCs. These receptors were obtained from a young man in good health and CMV-seronegative. The CDR3 runs from the conserved cysteine through the conserved F or W. Each record gives: clone size, V gene, J gene, D gene, CDR3 DNA, CDR3 protein. D genes are given only for firm matches. A row's size may be missing; if present it is once, few, many or a size class.

-,TRBV9,TRBJ2-5,TRBD1,TGTGCCAGCAGCGTAAACCGGGACAGGGGGCGCCGAGAGACCCAGTACTTC,CASSVNRDRGRRETQYF
-,TRBV6-5,TRBJ1-5,-,TGTGCCAGCAGTCCGTACTCGAACAATCAGCCCCAGCATTTT,CASSPYSNNQPQHF
few,TRBV5-1,TRBJ2-5,TRBD1,TGCGCCAGCAGCTCAGGGACAGGGGGATACCAAGAGACCCAGTACTTC,CASSSGTGGYQETQYF
-,TRBV27,TRBJ2-7,-,TGTGCCAGCAGTGCCTCTAACGAGCAGTACTTC,CASSASNEQYF
-,TRBV9,TRBJ1-1,-,TGTGCCAGCAGCGTAGCCCGGGGGGTGAACACTGAAGCTTTCTTT,CASSVARGVNTEAFF
-,TRBV4-1,TRBJ2-4,TRBD1,TGCGCCAGCAGCCAGGACAGGAATAACATTCAGTACTTC,CASSQDRNNIQYF
-,TRBV4-1,TRBJ1-2,TRBD1,TGCGCCAGCAGCCAACCTGGACAGGGGAAGGTTGGCTACACCTTC,CASSQPGQGKVGYTF
-,TRBV5-1,TRBJ1-1,TRBD1,TGCGCCAGCAGCTTGGGGACAGGGAGGACTGAAGCTTTCTTT,CASSLGTGRTEAFF
-,TRBV4-3,TRBJ2-6,-,TGCGCCAGCAGCCGTGTGGGCCGGGGGGCCAACGTCCTGACTTTC,CASSRVGRGANVLTF
-,TRBV2,TRBJ1-2,-,TGTGCCAGCAATGGCCGGGACATGGGCTACACCTTC,CASNGRDMGYTF